Following are 4 T cell receptor beta chains from one sample sequenced in a study of cytotoxic CD8 clonotypes in ibrutinib-treated CLL. Assay: immunoSEQ multiplex PCR; the TCRdb copy retains only in-frame clones and omits some. The table lists about 17,000 clones, roughly 60% of them singletons. Sequenced material: PBMCs, taken after 12 months of ibrutinib treatment. The receptor source for this set is a human donor with chronic lymphocytic leukemia.

This clone was seen a few times. At one boundary the junction diverges from the germline segment, which might be a read error. The gene calls are TRBV5-1 and TRBJ2-7; 10 nucleotides agree with TRBD2. Germline CDR1 and CDR2: SGHRS and YFSETQ. This CDR3 region has 14 residues. The CDR3 here is CASSLEASGRGLNF. CDR3 nucleotides: TGCGCCAGCAGCTTGGAGGCTAGCGGGAGAGGGTTGAACTTC.

The rearrangement joins TRBV18 to TRBJ2-1, with 9 bases identical to TRBD2. After removal of 5 bases from V and 3 bases from J, the junction contained 5 bases not matched to a gene. Germline-derived CDR1 and CDR2 are KGHSH and LQKENI. The CDR3 runs 15 residues. The CDR3 here is CASSRTSENYNEQFF. In DNA form, the CDR3 reads TGTGCCAGCTCAAGGACTAGCGAGAACTACAATGAGCAGTTCTTC.

The rearrangement joins TRBV2 to TRBJ1-4, with D tentatively TRBD1 (6 bases). Trimming stripped 7 bases from V and 2 bases from J, with 11 bases between. CDR1 SNHLY and CDR2 FYNNEI come from the germline V gene. CDR3 length: 14 amino acids. The CDR3 loop reads CASIPGVTNEKLFF. CDR3 DNA sequence: TGTGCCAGCATTCCAGGGGTGACTAATGAAAAACTGTTTTTT.

The chain links TRBV5-4 to TRBJ1-2, with 7 bases matching TRBD1. CDR1 and CDR2 (germline): SGHNT, YYREEE (reference sequence). The CDR3 runs 15 residues. Trimming cost V 4 bases and J 4 bases; bases outside gene matches: 10. The CDR3 region is CASSQGGGASYGYTF. The CDR3 DNA reads TGTGCCAGCAGCCAAGGAGGGGGCGCAAGCTATGGCTACACCTTC.